The present T cell receptor (beta chain) was sequenced within a study of OX40 agonist ivuxolimab in advanced cancers. Background on the study: It was ivuxolimab, an agonistic anti-OX40 (CD134) antibody, that patients were treated with. Having had anti-PD-1, anti-PD-L1 or anti-CTLA-4 therapy before was allowed, and approximately 40% had some. Aged 23 to 79 with a mean of 60 years, they were about 83% male.

In its sample, this clone was seen once. Its target is not known. Regarding the study as a whole: Partial responders dosed at 0.1-3.0 mg/kg displayed clonal expansion ranking among the lowest.

Sequenced by immunoSEQ multiplex PCR; TCRdb stores in-frame clones only, minus some. The table lists some 64,000 clones, roughly 90% of them singletons. The clonotype was recovered from an adult with an advanced solid tumor such as melanoma, head and neck, liver or kidney cancer. The material was CD4+ or CD8+ T cells sorted from blood, obtained in a trial of the OX40 agonist ivuxolimab.

Here the CDR3 DNA reads TGTGCCTGGAGTGTAGGTGAGACCCAGTACTTC. Protein product: CAWSVGETQYF. The rearrangement joins TRBV30 to TRBJ2-5, with D hard to call. Per the germline V gene, CDR1 is GTSNPN and CDR2 is SVGIG (reference sequence). The CDR3 is 11 residues long. V was pared by 0 bases and J by 5 bases, with 4 bases between.